Below, one T cell receptor beta chain is given with its context. The antigen is undetermined. This specimen belongs to a study of cytomegalovirus exposure and HLA in healthy donors. Looking at the study overall: Tens of millions of unique TCRs, all from HLA-typed donors, were included in an early release of the data. Study results and limitations: Per a prior analysis, the majority of TCR beta V segments were productive roughly 87% or roughly 30% of the time.

The PCR used 60 Vbeta and 13 Jbeta primers. Only in-frame clones appear in the TCRdb table, and some are missing; sequencing was by immunoSEQ multiplex PCR. The table records 150,000 to 200,000 clones, 79% of them present only once. The CDR3 runs to 15 residues. Per germline, CDR1 SGHNT and CDR2 YENEEA. The trim removed 3 bases at V and 6 bases at J, leaving 5 bases unmatched. Sequencing was performed on PBMCs. The chain employs TRBV11-3 and TRBJ2-7; 13 bases are shared with TRBD2. This receptor was obtained from a woman in her forties or fifties in good health and CMV-seronegative. In DNA form, the CDR3 reads TGTGCCAGCAGCTTGGCCGGGACTAGCGGGATCGAGCAGTACTTC. Residues: CASSLAGTSGIEQYF.